The T cell receptor beta chain described here comes from a study of T cells after yellow fever vaccination. Study as a whole: Researchers used SMART-Seq v4 Ultra Low Input to prepare fractions that had low cell numbers.

Study observations and caveats: The secondary response peaked faster, at day 5 versus 15, but was weaker. Post-booster repertoires contained most primary-vaccination clones again (roughly 96% CD4, about 90% CD8).

CDR1 is DFQATT and CDR2 is SNEGSKA in the germline V gene (reference sequence). V dropped 4 bases and J dropped 6 bases, with 10 bases sitting between them. The CDR3 runs to 11 residues. In TCRdb, the 5' RACE reads were re-called with MiXCR into one record per CDR3 protein. Here the sample spans 200,000 to 300,000 distinct CDR3 sequences, 6.9% being singletons. At least ten counts were recorded for this clonotype. Its target is not known. The sequenced sample was CD4+ T cells sorted from PBMCs, obtained 15 days after the yellow fever booster vaccination. The origin of this receptor is a man aged 30 to 39 who received the YFV17D yellow fever vaccine. The chain has TRBV20-1 and TRBJ2-7; the D is unclear. The CDR3: CSATHGSEQYF. CDR3 sequence (DNA): TGCAGTGCTACGCACGGTAGCGAGCAGTACTTC.